A single sample gave rise to the 17 T cell receptor beta chains below, sequenced in a study of shared T cell receptors in the human thymus. The repertoire was sequenced with immunoSEQ multiplex PCR; TCRdb's copy has only in-frame clones and lacks some. The sample consists of under 700,000 clones, 75% to 80% of them appearing once. These same data were also listed under a study on human thymus T cells.

Sequencing was performed on thymocytes. These receptors all come from a boy less than two years old with a congenital heart defect.

V and J are TRBV15 and TRBJ2-1; TRBD1 might be the D (6 bases). Germline V gene data show CDR1 as LNHNV and CDR2 as YYDKDF (reference sequence). Trimming took off 0 bases at V and 1 base at J, with 10 bases between the two ends. The CDR3 consists of 16 residues. The CDR3: CATSREETGSYNEQFF. As DNA, the CDR3 is TGTGCCACCAGCAGAGAGGAGACAGGATCCTACAATGAGCAGTTCTTC.

The genes are TRBV4-3 and TRBJ2-2, with 9 bases fitting TRBD2. V dropped 6 bases and J dropped 7; count of bases not matched to a gene: 9. Looked up from germline, CDR1 is LGHNA and CDR2 is YSLEER. This CDR3 is built from 15 residues. The CDR3 reads CASRRREGRVGELFF. DNA for the CDR3: TGCGCCAGCAGGAGGCGGGAGGGCCGGGTCGGGGAGCTGTTTTTT.

The chain links TRBV29-1 to TRBJ2-5; 12 nucleotides align to TRBD1. The CDR3 length is 17 residues. Trimming took 1 base from V and 4 from J; bases not matched to a gene: 10. The V gene's germline CDR1 is SQVTM and CDR2 ANQGSEA. Here the CDR3 reads CSVEVGDRGQGAETQYF. CDR3 DNA sequence: TGCAGCGTTGAAGTTGGGGACAGGGGGCAGGGAGCAGAGACCCAGTACTTC. Combining the CDR3 with reference TRBV29-1 and TRBJ2-5 gives the whole variable domain SAVISQKPSRDICQRGTSLTIQCQVDSQVTMMFWYRQQPGQSLTLIATANQGSEATYESGFVIDKFPISRPNLTFSTLTVSNMSPEDSSIYLCSVEVGDRGQGAETQYFGPGTRLLVL.

This clone has more than one count but fewer than ten. The V and J genes are TRBV12-2 and TRBJ1-1. TRBV12-2 corresponds to a pseudogene. CDR3 length equals 13 residues. The CDR3 DNA reads as TGTGCAAGTCGCTGCACTGCCGTCACTGAAGCTTTCTTT. It translates to CASRCTAVTEAFF.

V usage is TRBV28 and J usage is TRBJ2-1, with TRBD2 identical over 7 bases. Germline assignment: CDR1 MDHEN and CDR2 SYDVKM. V dropped 3 bases and J dropped 3; count of bases not matched to a gene: 8. This CDR3 is 16 amino acids long. CDR3 sequence reads: CASSFPNGRFYNEQFF. As DNA, the CDR3 is TGTGCCAGCAGTTTTCCCAACGGGAGGTTCTACAATGAGCAGTTCTTC.

The rearrangement joins TRBV25-1 to TRBJ2-1; 11 bases fit TRBD2. Germline CDR1 reads MGHDK; CDR2 reads SYGVNS. After removal of 7 bases from V and 6 bases from J, the junction contained 11 bases not matched to a gene. The CDR3 is 16 amino acids. The CDR3 here is CASTPPSGRTFNEQFF. Here the CDR3 DNA reads TGTGCCAGCACCCCCCCTAGCGGGAGGACCTTCAATGAGCAGTTCTTC.

Here the CDR3 reads CASSLPGGVGETQYF. Here the CDR3 DNA reads TGTGCCAGCAGTCTTCCTGGGGGGGTCGGAGAGACCCAGTACTTC. The rearrangement joins TRBV6-6 to TRBJ2-5; TRBD2 matches at 7 bases. Germline values: CDR1 MNHNY, CDR2 SVGAGI (reference sequence). The J segment lost 4 bases and the V segment lost 5 bases, leaving 10 bases of the junction unmatched. This CDR3 contains 15 residues.

The chain carries TRBV30 and TRBJ2-7; D unresolved. V was trimmed by 0 bases and J by 4 bases, leaving 10 bases between them. CDR1 GTSNPN and CDR2 SVGIG come from the germline V gene (reference sequence). The CDR3 runs 13 residues. Written as DNA, the CDR3 is TGTGCCTGGAGTGTACGAAGCCCTTACGAGCAGTACTTC. It codes for CAWSVRSPYEQYF.

The chain has TRBV5-8 and TRBJ2-1; 11 bases fit TRBD1. The CDR3 covers 16 residues. V trimming: 2 bases; J trimming: 7 bases; junction bases outside the gene matches: 8. Germline-derived CDR1 and CDR2 are SGHTS and YDEGEE. For the CDR3, the DNA is TGTGCCAGCAGCTTCTTCCGGGACAGGGGGATAAATGAGCAGTTCTTC. Its translation: CASSFFRDRGINEQFF.

This clone was observed a single time. The rearrangement uses TRBV15 and TRBJ2-1, with TRBD1 matching over 10 bases. CDR3 length: 12 residues. Trimming took 8 bases from V and 8 from J; bases not matched to a gene: 3. Germline values: CDR1 LNHNV, CDR2 YYDKDF (reference sequence). The CDR3 nucleotides are TGTGCCACCCAGACAGGGGGCCATGAGCAGTTCTTC. This encodes CATQTGGHEQFF.

V is TRBV6-1 and J is TRBJ1-1; D not resolved. The CDR3 runs to 15 residues. V lost 4 bases and J 8 bases, leaving 20 bases between the germline ends. The germline gives CDR1 MNHNS, CDR2 SASEGT. CDR3 in DNA: TGTGCCAGCAGTGGGAGCATATTACCTCATAAGGAAGCTTTCTTT. It specifies CASSGSILPHKEAFF.

The chain is built from TRBV4-3 and TRBJ2-7; tentatively, D is TRBD2 (5 bases). The germline CDR1 and CDR2 sequences are LGHNA and YSLEER. Trimming shortened V by 0 bases and J by 3 bases, and 15 bases separated the two germline ends. This CDR3 spans 16 amino acids. Here the CDR3 reads CASSQDRAGRHYEQYF. The DNA for the CDR3 is TGCGCCAGCAGCCAAGATCGGGCGGGCCGTCACTACGAGCAGTACTTC.

This clone has only a few counts. The gene calls are TRBV28 and TRBJ2-7, with D possibly being TRBD1 (6 bases). This CDR3 comprises 12 residues. CDR1 is MDHEN and CDR2 is SYDVKM in the germline V gene. V was cut by 6 bases and J by 6 bases, with 12 bases left in between. The CDR3 region has the DNA TGTGCCAGCAGGCACACAGGGAGCGAGCAGTACTTC. Translation gives CASRHTGSEQYF.

V and J are TRBV4-2 and TRBJ1-3; TRBD1 matches 10 bases. With 3 bases clipped from V and 1 base from J, the junction kept 15 bases outside the gene matches. CDR3 length: 20 residues. Germline CDR1 LGHNA, CDR2 YNFKEQ. CDR3 residues: CASSHQGGDRGQSSGNTIYF. CDR3 coding DNA: TGTGCCAGCAGCCACCAAGGCGGGGACAGGGGACAATCTTCTGGAAACACCATATATTTT.

This rearrangement joins TRBV19 to TRBJ2-1; D may be TRBD2 (6 bases). The germline gives CDR1 LNHDA, CDR2 SQIVND (reference sequence). The CDR3 extends over 15 amino acids. Trimming pared 7 bases from V and 6 bases from J, leaving 19 bases between. The CDR3 here is CASTGSSGYINEQFF. The CDR3 region has the DNA TGTGCCAGTACGGGTTCCAGCGGGTATATCAATGAGCAGTTCTTC.

This clone appeared a few times. The gene calls are TRBV5-4 and TRBJ2-3, with 10 positions matching TRBD2. After removal of 1 base from V and 1 base from J, the junction contained 9 bases not matched to a gene. The CDR3 covers 18 residues. Per germline, CDR1 SGHNT and CDR2 YYREEE (reference sequence). CDR3 loop: CASSLPESGTSGTDTQYF. In DNA, the CDR3 is TGTGCCAGCAGCTTGCCGGAGTCCGGGACTAGCGGCACAGATACGCAGTATTTT.

This chain joins TRBV5-6 and TRBJ1-2, with TRBD1 matching 8 bases. The junction had 11 bases not matched to a gene; V was cut back by 2 bases and J by 8 bases. The CDR3 totals 15 residues. Germline V CDR1 and CDR2: SGHDT, YYEEEE. The CDR3 DNA sequence: TGTGCCAGCAGCTTCGGCAGGGGGCGTTCTAGGGGCTACACCTTC. Protein sequence: CASSFGRGRSRGYTF. The complete variable domain, with remaining parts taken from reference TRBV5-6 and TRBJ1-2, reads DAGVTQSPTHLIKTRGQQVTLRCSPKSGHDTVSWYQQALGQGPQFIFQYYEEEERQRGNFPDRFSGHQFPNYSSELNVNALLLGDSALYLCASSFGRGRSRGYTFGSGTRLTVV.